The 2 T cell receptor beta chains below come from one sample, sequenced in a study of shared clonotypes between healthy human individuals. Terminally differentiated effector memory CD45RA+ cells were excluded by CCR7 positive selection of CD45RO-negative cells. Here immunoSEQ multiplex PCR was the method, and the copy in TCRdb shows in-frame clones only, minus some. The data hold about 650,000 clones, with about 95% observed a single time. Sequenced input: naive CD8+ T cells sorted from blood. The receptors were sampled from a woman in her twenties or thirties in good health.

The genes are TRBV14 and TRBJ2-5, with D possibly matching TRBD2 (6 bases). The CDR3 is 14 residues long. V lost 3 bases, J lost 5 bases, and 13 bases lay in between. The V gene's germline CDR1 is SGHDN and CDR2 FVKESK. In DNA form, the CDR3 reads TGTGCCAGCAGCCACGCTGGGAGGTCGGAGACCCAGTACTTC. This encodes CASSHAGRSETQYF.

The chain employs TRBV30 and TRBJ2-7; D might be TRBD1 or TRBD2, each matching 6 bases. This CDR3 has 15 residues. Germline-derived CDR1 and CDR2 are GTSNPN and SVGIG (reference sequence). Trimming shortened V by 0 bases and J by 3 bases, and 15 bases separated the two germline ends. The CDR3 protein is CAWSVLGGSNYEQYF. CDR3 bases: TGTGCCTGGAGTGTACTCGGGGGCTCCAACTACGAGCAGTACTTC.